The TCR beta chain described here comes from a study of T cell responses to AZD1222 COVID-19 vaccine. Germline CDR1 and CDR2: LNHNV and YYDKDF (reference sequence). The germline V and J ends were trimmed by 5 bases and 8 bases, with 16 bases remaining between them. The CDR3 covers 14 residues. Of note for this clone: The antigen remains unidentified.

The assay was immunoSEQ multiplex PCR, and TCRdb's table has in-frame clones only and misses some. Of roughly 140,000 clones in the sample, approximately 91% were seen once. Study-level findings and limits: Donors were mostly white British, more females; clonal diversity possibly underestimated. Every sample of the repertoires postdated the peak T cell response.

Source: peripheral blood, taken 28 days after the second AZD1222 dose. The rearrangement joins TRBV15 to TRBJ2-1; D is unresolved. The clonotype originates from an adult who received the AZD1222 COVID-19 vaccine. CDR3: CATSGRMGSDEQFF. In DNA, the CDR3 is TGTGCCACCAGCGGACGTATGGGGTCCGATGAGCAGTTCTTC. Full variable domain (missing parts from reference TRBV15 and TRBJ2-1): DAMVIQNPRYQVTQFGKPVTLSCSQTLNHNVMYWYQQKSSQAPKLLFHYYDKDFNNEADTPDNFQSRRPNTSFCFLDIRSPGLGDTAMYLCATSGRMGSDEQFFGPGTRLTVL.